These 28 T cell receptor beta chains came from one sample sequenced in a study of blood T cells in healthy people across ages. For the second PCR, which ran for roughly 7 to 11 cycles, a sample-barcoded 5' primer and a J-beta primer mix were used. MiXCR was run by TCRdb on the 5' RACE reads, yielding one entry per CDR3 protein. This sample carries more than 1,400,000 distinct CDR3 sequences, roughly 40% of them seen once, and the ten largest clones take 7.9%. Sequencing input: blood. Receptors were obtained from a young woman in good health.

This clonotype was seen a few times. This rearrangement joins TRBV27 to TRBJ2-4, with TRBD1 matching over 9 bases. Germline CDR1 reads MNHEY; CDR2 reads SMNVEV (reference sequence). Losses at the gene ends were 4 bases for V and 2 bases for J; bases not matched to a gene: 6. This CDR3 is built from 16 residues. DNA for the CDR3: TGTGCCAGCAGTTGGACAGGGGACAGCACCAAAAACATTCAGTACTTC. Amino acids: CASSWTGDSTKNIQYF.

This chain uses TRBV5-6 with TRBJ2-5; 10 nucleotides line up with TRBD2. Germline assignment: CDR1 SGHDT and CDR2 YYEEEE. Trimming cost V 2 bases and J 2 bases; bases outside gene matches: 6. This CDR3 is 16 amino acids long. The CDR3 sequence is CASSFVTSGDQETQYF. CDR3 in DNA: TGTGCCAGCAGCTTTGTTACTAGCGGGGATCAAGAGACCCAGTACTTC. Combining the CDR3 with reference TRBV5-6 and TRBJ2-5 gives the whole variable domain DAGVTQSPTHLIKTRGQQVTLRCSPKSGHDTVSWYQQALGQGPQFIFQYYEEEERQRGNFPDRFSGHQFPNYSSELNVNALLLGDSALYLCASSFVTSGDQETQYFGPGTRLLVL.

V gene TRBV7-6 combines with J gene TRBJ1-2; D is ambiguous. With 2 bases removed from V and 2 bases from J, the gap between germline ends came to 15 bases. The germline gives CDR1 SGHVS, CDR2 FNYEAQ. This CDR3 comprises 16 residues. The CDR3 DNA is TGTGCCAGCAGCTTATTTCTATACAGACCAAACTATGGCTACACCTTC. Translated, it gives CASSLFLYRPNYGYTF.

The genes are TRBV7-9 and TRBJ2-1; TRBD2 aligns across 8 bases. V trimming: 5 bases; J trimming: 2 bases; junction bases outside the gene matches: 8. The CDR3 has 16 residues. In germline, CDR1 is SEHNR, CDR2 FQNEAQ (reference sequence). Here the CDR3 DNA reads TGTGCCAGCAGCCCTCCCACGGGGGGGGCCTACAATGAGCAGTTCTTC. Translation: CASSPPTGGAYNEQFF.

This rearrangement joins TRBV20-1 to TRBJ2-5, with D tentatively TRBD2 (5 bases). The CDR3 has 15 amino acids. Per germline, CDR1 DFQATT and CDR2 SNEGSKA (reference sequence). V shed 6 bases and J shed 5 bases, with 22 bases lying between them. The CDR3 DNA is TGCAGTGCAGCAGTGGGAGCATACGATTTTGAGACCCAGTACTTC. It specifies CSAAVGAYDFETQYF.

The chain joins TRBV3-1 to TRBJ2-1; D tentatively fits TRBD1 or TRBD2 (6 bases each). The closer fit of TRBJ2-7 to the DNA end suggests the J call may be wrong. This CDR3 spans 15 amino acids. The germline V gene has CDR1 LGHDT and CDR2 YNNKEL (reference sequence). The CDR3 DNA reads as TGTGCCAGCAGCCAAGACGGGGGCTCCTACAATGAGCAGTACTTC. It encodes CASSQDGGSYNEQYF.

Here the CDR3 reads CASSQDKGRGRQPQHF. DNA for the CDR3: TGTGCCAGCAGCCAAGATAAAGGCAGGGGACGGCAGCCCCAGCATTTT. The genes are TRBV3-1 and TRBJ1-5; D possibly corresponds to TRBD1 (6 bases). Between the trimmed V and J ends, which lost 0 bases and 7 bases, there was a span of 16 bases. Per germline, CDR1 LGHDT and CDR2 YNNKEL (reference sequence). This CDR3 is built from 16 residues.

The CDR3 region is CASSIRGQGGLETQYF. The CDR3 nucleotides are TGTGCCAGCAGTATTCGGGGACAGGGGGGTTTAGAGACCCAGTACTTC. The chain combines TRBV28 with TRBJ2-5; 11 bases align to TRBD1. Germline V gene data show CDR1 as MDHEN and CDR2 as SYDVKM. With V trimmed by 5 bases and J by 4 bases, 9 bases remained unmatched. The CDR3 length is 16 residues.

The V call is TRBV4-1, the J call TRBJ2-1; D perhaps matches TRBD1 (8 bases). The germline V gene encodes CDR1 MGHRA and CDR2 YSYEKL. CDR3 length: 14 residues. The germline V and J ends were trimmed by 7 bases and 4 bases, with 14 bases remaining between them. The CDR3 DNA follows: TGCGCCAGCAACATACAGGGGGGGTACAATGAGCAGTTCTTC. This sequence encodes CASNIQGGYNEQFF.

The rearrangement uses TRBV20-1 and TRBJ2-7; either TRBD1 or TRBD2 may supply D (5 bases each). Trimming pared 6 bases from V and 3 bases from J, leaving 21 bases between. Germline loops: CDR1 DFQATT, CDR2 SNEGSKA (reference sequence). The CDR3 is 15 residues long. In nucleotides, the CDR3 is TGCAGTGCGAGCATAATCCGGGACGGGTACTACGAGCAGTACTTC. It translates to CSASIIRDGYYEQYF.

Concerning this clonotype: A single base separates this from a much larger clone, so it may be a read error. The V gene is TRBV7-9, the J gene TRBJ1-2; possibly TRBD1 for D (5 bases). Per germline, CDR1 SEHNR and CDR2 FQNEAQ (reference sequence). This CDR3 spans 13 amino acids. This CDR3 reads CASTFGAFYGCTF. In DNA form, the CDR3 reads TGTGCCAGCACCTTCGGGGCTTTCTATGGCTGCACCTTC.

Comment on this clonotype: Its ends do not fully match the called genes, so a read error is possible. The rearrangement links TRBV5-1 to TRBJ2-3, with 7 bases that match TRBD1. Germline CDR1 SGHRS, CDR2 YFSETQ. The CDR3 extends over 15 amino acids. The DNA for the CDR3 is TGCGCCAGCAGCGTCACAGGGGTCCCCACAAATACGCAGTATTTT. Its protein product is CASSVTGVPTNTQYF.

The chain uses TRBV20-1 and TRBJ2-5; D is perhaps TRBD1 (5 bases). V gave up 7 bases and J gave up 3 bases, with 12 bases separating them. Germline CDR1 is DFQATT and CDR2 is SNEGSKA (reference sequence). The CDR3 has 12 residues. The CDR3 loop is CSGDSRKETQYF. CDR3 in DNA: TGCAGTGGAGACAGTAGAAAAGAGACCCAGTACTTC.

This clonotype appeared a few times. This chain joins TRBV5-5 and TRBJ2-1; D may be TRBD1 (6 bases). The length of the CDR3 is 17 residues. Deletions cut 4 bases from V and 5 bases from J, with 22 bases between. CDR1 is SGHKS, CDR2 YYEKEE, per germline (reference sequence). CDR3 residues: CASSLNRVASFDNEQFF. As DNA, the CDR3 is TGTGCCAGCAGCCTTAACAGGGTAGCGTCTTTCGACAATGAGCAGTTCTTC. The full variable domain, in which reference TRBV5-5 and TRBJ2-1 provide the parts outside the CDR3, is DAGVTQSPTHLIKTRGQQVTLRCSPISGHKSVSWYQQVLGQGPQFIFQYYEKEERGRGNFPDRFSARQFPNYSSELNVNALLLGDSALYLCASSLNRVASFDNEQFFGPGTRLTVL.

This clonotype has more than one count but fewer than ten. The gene calls are TRBV14 and TRBJ2-7; D is possibly TRBD1 or TRBD2 (5 bases each). The germline gives CDR1 SGHDN, CDR2 FVKESK. Trimming took off 3 bases at V and 1 base at J, with 19 bases between the two ends. This CDR3 is built from 17 residues. The CDR3 nucleotides are TGTGCCAGCAGCCACGGGATGTCCGGGACGTATTCCTACGAGCAGTACTTC. It encodes CASSHGMSGTYSYEQYF.

The V and J genes are TRBV10-2 and TRBJ2-5; TRBD1 matches 7 bases. Losses at the gene ends were 0 bases for V and 1 base for J; bases not matched to a gene: 8. Germline CDR1 WSHSY, CDR2 SAAADI. The CDR3 runs 17 residues. The CDR3 spells CASSESKNRGFQETQYF. DNA of the CDR3: TGCGCCAGCAGTGAGTCTAAAAACAGGGGTTTCCAAGAGACCCAGTACTTC.

This clonotype was observed a few times. The chain joins TRBV12-3 or TRBV12-4 to TRBJ2-1; no clear D. V lost 4 bases to trimming and J lost 0 bases, with 13 bases between them. This CDR3 spans 16 amino acids. The CDR3 loop is CASSSLTVSSYNEQFF. The CDR3 region has the DNA TGTGCCAGCAGTTCTCTGACGGTGAGCTCCTACAATGAGCAGTTCTTC.

This clonotype was seen a handful of times. The chain joins TRBV27 to TRBJ2-3; D gene ambiguous. The V end was cut by 0 bases, the J end by 9 bases, with 10 bases between. The germline V gene encodes CDR1 MNHEY and CDR2 SMNVEV (reference sequence). The CDR3 sequence is 13 residues long. Here the CDR3 DNA reads TGTGCCAGCAGTTTATCTGCCCATATCACGCAGTATTTT. Residues: CASSLSAHITQYF.

The V call is TRBV29-1, the J call TRBJ2-1, with 12 bases matching TRBD2. CDR1 SQVTM and CDR2 ANQGSEA come from the germline V gene. This CDR3 has 19 amino acids. After removal of 2 bases from V and 0 bases from J, the junction contained 11 bases not matched to a gene. Here the CDR3 DNA reads TGCAGCGTTGAACTAGCGGGAGGGTATATTACAAGCTCCTACAATGAGCAGTTCTTC. Translation: CSVELAGGYITSSYNEQFF.

The chain recombines TRBV24-1 with TRBJ2-3; D may correspond to TRBD1 or TRBD2 (6 bases each). Deletions cut 7 bases from V and 4 bases from J, with 11 bases between. This CDR3 spans 13 amino acids. Germline assignment: CDR1 KGHDR and CDR2 SFDVKD. The CDR3 DNA is TGTGCCACCAGCCCGAGGGGGGCAGATACGCAGTATTTT. Translated, it gives CATSPRGADTQYF.

The rearrangement joins TRBV6-5 to TRBJ2-4; tentatively, D is TRBD1 (5 bases). The CDR3 is 16 amino acids. V was clipped by 5 bases and J by 6 bases, with 20 bases between them. Per the germline V gene, CDR1 is MNHEY and CDR2 is SVGAGI. The CDR3 sequence: CASSVQGASERNIQYF. CDR3 nucleotides: TGTGCCAGCAGTGTACAAGGGGCGTCGGAACGAAACATTCAGTACTTC.

V and J are TRBV10-3 and TRBJ2-3; D unresolved. Germline-derived CDR1 and CDR2 are ENHRY and SYGVKD. Trimming stripped 3 bases from V and 1 base from J, with 8 bases between. The CDR3 contains 14 residues. In DNA form, the CDR3 reads TGTGCCATCAGTGACCTACGGGGCACAGATACGCAGTATTTT. Its protein is CAISDLRGTDTQYF.

This clonotype has a count of ten or more. This rearrangement joins TRBV25-1 to TRBJ2-3; D is undetermined. Germline V lookup: CDR1 MGHDK, CDR2 SYGVNS. There are 12 residues in the CDR3. V lost 7 bases and J lost 2, with 7 bases in between. The CDR3: CASTGDTDTQYF. CDR3 sequence (DNA): TGTGCCAGCACTGGGGACACAGATACGCAGTATTTT.

Only a few counts were recorded for this clonotype. The chain carries TRBV6-2 or TRBV6-3 and TRBJ2-7; 9 bases align to TRBD1. This CDR3 is built from 17 residues. V gave up 2 bases and J gave up 1 base; unmatched junction bases: 9. Germline lookup yields CDR1 MNHEY and CDR2 SVGEGT. In DNA form, the CDR3 reads TGTGCCAGCAGTTACCTTACCGCTGGACAGGGGTCCTACGAGCAGTACTTC. This encodes CASSYLTAGQGSYEQYF.

This clonotype was detected a few times. The genes are TRBV5-1 and TRBJ2-1, with TRBD1 matching over 8 bases. V lost 4 bases, J lost 5 bases, and 8 bases stayed unmatched. CDR3 length equals 15 residues. Per the germline V gene, CDR1 is SGHRS and CDR2 is YFSETQ. The CDR3 spells CASSAPDRGNNEQFF. The CDR3 DNA reads TGCGCCAGCAGCGCGCCCGACAGGGGCAACAATGAGCAGTTCTTC. The whole variable domain, remainder taken from reference TRBV5-1 and TRBJ2-1, is KAGVTQTPRYLIKTRGQQVTLSCSPISGHRSVSWYQQTPGQGLQFLFEYFSETQRNKGNFPGRFSGRQFSNSRSEMNVSTLELGDSALYLCASSAPDRGNNEQFFGPGTRLTVL.

CDR3 protein: CSARDGTSGGTYNEQFF. The DNA of the CDR3 is TGCAGTGCTAGAGACGGGACTAGCGGGGGGACCTACAATGAGCAGTTCTTC. The chain couples TRBV20-1 to TRBJ2-1, with 15 positions matching TRBD2. V shed 0 bases, J shed 2 bases, and the junction held 2 bases outside the gene matches. CDR1 DFQATT and CDR2 SNEGSKA come from the germline V gene (reference sequence). There are 17 residues in the CDR3.

This chain connects TRBV6-1 to TRBJ2-5; D is possibly TRBD1 (6 bases). Gene TRBJ2-7 matches the end of the DNA better, so the J call may be wrong. This CDR3 is 13 amino acids long. The germline gives CDR1 MNHNS, CDR2 SASEGT. This chain's CDR3 is CASSDGQSDEQYF. DNA of the CDR3: TGTGCCAGCAGTGACGGACAGTCCGACGAGCAGTACTTC.

This clonotype was detected many times. The chain uses TRBV20-1 and TRBJ1-2; D gene unclear. With 5 bases removed from V and 0 bases from J, the gap between germline ends came to 28 bases. The length of the CDR3 is 19 residues. Germline V CDR1 and CDR2: DFQATT, SNEGSKA (reference sequence). CDR3 protein: CSAPPPLSDLLLTNYGYTF. CDR3 sequence (DNA): TGCAGTGCTCCCCCTCCCTTATCAGACCTCCTACTGACTAACTATGGCTACACCTTC.